This T cell receptor (beta chain) was identified in a study of shared clonotypes between healthy human individuals. Study information: The donors, a couple of women and three men, were aged 18 to 49. Study-wide results and limits: All-four-donor shared clonotypes had higher generation probabilities than non-shared clonotypes did. Despite large depth, rarefaction showed incomplete sorted-subset sequencing.

A remark on this clone: Its antigen is unknown.

CDR1 LNHDA and CDR2 SQIVND come from the germline V gene (reference sequence). V gave up 6 bases and J gave up 1 base, with 7 bases separating them. The length of the CDR3 is 13 residues. The assay was carried out at the deep level. Profiled with immunoSEQ multiplex PCR; TCRdb holds only in-frame clones, not every one. This table has nearly 750,000 clones, over 60% appearing once. This TCR came from a woman aged 25 to 39 in good health. The V and J genes are TRBV19 and TRBJ2-1; D remains unclear. The specimen sequenced was memory CD4+ T cells sorted from blood. Subset reported: CD45RA-negative fraction. The CDR3 reads CASSGPSYNEQFF. CDR3 DNA sequence: TGTGCCAGTAGCGGTCCATCCTACAATGAGCAGTTCTTC.